The 8 T cell receptor beta chains in this list originate from one sample, sequenced in a study of cytomegalovirus exposure and HLA in healthy donors. Using immunoSEQ multiplex PCR, the repertoire was profiled, and TCRdb retains in-frame clones only, with some absent. The sample has 250,000 to 300,000 clones, 80% to 90% seen once. Sequencing used PBMCs. The origin of the receptors is a woman in her late teens or twenties in good health and CMV-seronegative.

This clone came up once. The chain joins TRBV28 to TRBJ1-2; the match to TRBD1 covers 8 bases. The CDR3 contains 16 residues. The germline gives CDR1 MDHEN, CDR2 SYDVKM. The V and J ends lost 3 bases and 2 bases, in that order; junction bases with no gene match: 8. CDR3 amino acids: CASSLPYNRGNYGYTF. The CDR3 DNA sequence: TGTGCCAGCAGTTTGCCGTACAACAGGGGGAACTATGGCTACACCTTC.

This clone has only a few counts. The CDR3 coding sequence is TGTGCCAGCAGCTCTAGACAGGGGATGGAGCCCCAGCATTTT. Translation gives CASSSRQGMEPQHF. V and J are TRBV7-9 and TRBJ1-5; 8 bases align to TRBD1. This CDR3 region has 14 residues. Germline-derived CDR1 and CDR2 are SEHNR and FQNEAQ (reference sequence). Trimming removed 4 bases from V and 8 bases from J; junction bases left unmatched: 7.

This clone was counted only a few times. J is TRBJ2-5 and V is TRBV25-1; possibly TRBD1 for D (5 bases). The CDR3 totals 11 residues. Germline assignment: CDR1 MGHDK and CDR2 SYGVNS. Trimming left V 8 bases short and J 5 bases short, with 9 bases between. The CDR3 sequence is CASGAGETQYF. In DNA form, the CDR3 reads TGTGCCAGCGGGGCCGGGGAGACCCAGTACTTC.

V and J are TRBV2 and TRBJ1-5, with 8 nucleotides matching TRBD1. The CDR3 has 15 amino acids. The germline V gene encodes CDR1 SNHLY and CDR2 FYNNEI. J lost 0 bases, V lost 7 bases, and 5 bases had no gene match. The CDR3 DNA sequence: TGTGCCAGCAACCCGGGGACAGGTAGCAATCAGCCCCAGCATTTT. Its protein product is CASNPGTGSNQPQHF.

The gene calls are TRBV2 and TRBJ1-5; D gene uncertain. The CDR3 totals 14 residues. V dropped 2 bases and J dropped 7 bases, with 12 bases sitting between them. Germline V gene data show CDR1 as SNHLY and CDR2 as FYNNEI. The CDR3 region is CASSELPGRQPQHF. CDR3 DNA sequence: TGTGCCAGCAGTGAACTCCCCGGGAGACAGCCCCAGCATTTT.

Details on this clone: This sample also contains other DNA sequences that code for the same CDR3. This chain links TRBV5-1 with TRBJ1-2; tentatively, D is TRBD1 (6 bases). Germline CDR1 is SGHRS and CDR2 is YFSETQ. This CDR3 has 14 amino acids. Trimming took off 0 bases at V and 8 bases at J, with 14 bases between the two ends. The CDR3 DNA reads TGCGCCAGCAGCTTGGGATCAGGGGATTACGGCTACACCTTC. It yields the protein CASSLGSGDYGYTF.

The J gene is TRBJ1-2, the V gene TRBV6-5, with 11 bases aligning to TRBD1. This CDR3 region has 14 residues. The J segment lost 2 bases and the V segment lost 10 bases, leaving 6 bases of the junction unmatched. Germline CDR1 MNHEY, CDR2 SVGAGI. The CDR3 region has the DNA TGTGCCACCGGGACAGGGGGTTTGAACTATGGCTACACCTTC. It yields the protein CATGTGGLNYGYTF.

This chain joins TRBV30 and TRBJ1-5; 8 positions agree with TRBD1. CDR3 length: 16 residues. Germline V CDR1 and CDR2: GTSNPN, SVGIG (reference sequence). The V gene end was trimmed by 1 base and the J gene end by 5 bases; junction bases not matched to a gene: 10. This chain's CDR3 is CAWSGSRTGSHQPQHF. The CDR3, as DNA: TGTGCCTGGAGTGGTTCTCGGACAGGGTCACATCAGCCCCAGCATTTT. Looking up the rest from reference TRBV30 and TRBJ1-5 gives the full variable domain: SQTIHQWPATLVQPVGSPLSLECTVEGTSNPNLYWYRQAAGRGLQLLFYSVGIGQISSEVPQNLSASRPQDRQFILSSKKLLLSDSGFYLCAWSGSRTGSHQPQHFGDGTRLSIL.